This T cell receptor beta chain was recorded in a study of T cell changes during pregnancy in multiple sclerosis. Only in-frame clones appear in the TCRdb table, and some are missing; sequencing was by immunoSEQ multiplex PCR. The sample has about 36,000 clones, about 92% seen once; the top ten hold 0.41%. J lost 3 bases, V lost 5 bases, and 7 bases had no gene match. This CDR3 has 16 residues. Germline-derived CDR1 and CDR2 are MDHEN and SYDVKM. The sequencing used CD4+ T cells from peripheral blood mononuclear cells, collected in the first trimester of pregnancy. The sequence derives from a female donor with multiple sclerosis, enrolled in a pregnancy study. J is TRBJ2-7 and V is TRBV28; TRBD2 aligns across 13 bases. The CDR3 loop reads CASSVALAGGSYEQYF. The CDR3 DNA reads TGTGCCAGCAGTGTCGCACTAGCGGGAGGGAGCTACGAGCAGTACTTC.